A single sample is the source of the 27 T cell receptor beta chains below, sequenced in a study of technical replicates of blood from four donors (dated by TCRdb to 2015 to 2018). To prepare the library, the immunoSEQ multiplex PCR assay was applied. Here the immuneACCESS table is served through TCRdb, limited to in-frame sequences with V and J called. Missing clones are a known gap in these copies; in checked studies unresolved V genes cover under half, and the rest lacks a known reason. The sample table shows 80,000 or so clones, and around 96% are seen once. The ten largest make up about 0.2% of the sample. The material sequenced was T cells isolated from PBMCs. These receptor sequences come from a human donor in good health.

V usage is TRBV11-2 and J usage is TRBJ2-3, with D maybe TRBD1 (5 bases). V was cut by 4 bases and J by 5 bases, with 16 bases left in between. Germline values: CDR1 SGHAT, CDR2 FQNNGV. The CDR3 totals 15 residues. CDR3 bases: TGTGCCAGCAGCTCCGTCAGGGAATCGGTAGATACGCAGTATTTT. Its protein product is CASSSVRESVDTQYF.

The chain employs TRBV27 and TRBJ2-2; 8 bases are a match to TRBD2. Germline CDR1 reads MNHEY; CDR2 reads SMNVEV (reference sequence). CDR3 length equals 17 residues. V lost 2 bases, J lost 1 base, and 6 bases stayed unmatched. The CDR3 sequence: CASSLGLLAGNTGELFF. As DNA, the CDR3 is TGTGCCAGCAGTTTAGGGCTCCTAGCGGGGAACACCGGGGAGCTGTTTTTT.

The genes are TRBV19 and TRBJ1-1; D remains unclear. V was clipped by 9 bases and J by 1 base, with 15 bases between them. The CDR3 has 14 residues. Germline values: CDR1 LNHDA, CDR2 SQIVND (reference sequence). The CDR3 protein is CASSLTGANTEAFF. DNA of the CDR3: TGTGCCAGCAGCCTTACGGGAGCGAACACTGAAGCTTTCTTT.

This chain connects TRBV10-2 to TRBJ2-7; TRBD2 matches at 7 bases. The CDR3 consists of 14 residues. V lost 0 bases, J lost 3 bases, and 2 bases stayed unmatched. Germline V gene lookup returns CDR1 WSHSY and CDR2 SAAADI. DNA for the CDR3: TGCGCCAGCAGTGAGTCTGGGGGGGTCTACGAGCAGTACTTC. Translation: CASSESGGVYEQYF.

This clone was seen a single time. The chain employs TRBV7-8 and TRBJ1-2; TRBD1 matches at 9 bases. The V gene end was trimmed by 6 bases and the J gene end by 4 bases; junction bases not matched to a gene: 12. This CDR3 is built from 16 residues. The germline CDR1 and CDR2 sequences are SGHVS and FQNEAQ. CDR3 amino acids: CASRQTPGQGLYGYTF. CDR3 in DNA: TGTGCCAGCAGACAGACTCCGGGACAGGGCCTCTATGGCTACACCTTC.

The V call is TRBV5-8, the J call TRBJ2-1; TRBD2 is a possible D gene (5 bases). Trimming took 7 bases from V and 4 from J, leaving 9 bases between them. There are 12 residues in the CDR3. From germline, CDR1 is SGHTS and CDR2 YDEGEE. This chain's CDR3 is CASQEDYNEQFF. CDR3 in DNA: TGTGCCAGCCAGGAGGATTACAATGAGCAGTTCTTC.

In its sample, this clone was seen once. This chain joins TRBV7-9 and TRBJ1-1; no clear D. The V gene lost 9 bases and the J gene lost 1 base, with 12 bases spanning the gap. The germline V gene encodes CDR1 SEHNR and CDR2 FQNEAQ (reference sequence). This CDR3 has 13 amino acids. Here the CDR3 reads CASLRGGNTEAFF. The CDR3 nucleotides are TGTGCCAGTTTACGGGGAGGGAACACTGAAGCTTTCTTT.

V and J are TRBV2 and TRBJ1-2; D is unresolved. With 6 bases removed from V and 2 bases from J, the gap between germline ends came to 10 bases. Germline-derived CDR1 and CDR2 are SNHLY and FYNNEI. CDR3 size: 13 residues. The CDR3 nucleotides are TGTGCCAGCAGACAGAAATTAAACTATGGCTACACCTTC. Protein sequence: CASRQKLNYGYTF. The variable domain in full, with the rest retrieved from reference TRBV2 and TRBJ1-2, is EPEVTQTPSHQVTQMGQEVILRCVPISNHLYFYWYRQILGQKVEFLVSFYNNEISEKSEIFDDQFSVERPDGSNFTLKIRSTKLEDSAMYFCASRQKLNYGYTFGSGTRLTVV.

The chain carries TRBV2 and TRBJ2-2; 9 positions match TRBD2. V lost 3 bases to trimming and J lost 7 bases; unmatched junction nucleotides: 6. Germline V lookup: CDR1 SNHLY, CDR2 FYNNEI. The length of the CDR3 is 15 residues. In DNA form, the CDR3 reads TGTGCCAGCAGTGATTTAGCGGGAGCCGGCGGGGAGCTGTTTTTT. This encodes CASSDLAGAGGELFF.

CDR3 loop: CASSSPPGQPQHF. The CDR3 DNA reads TGTGCCAGCAGCTCCCCCCCCGGTCAGCCCCAGCATTTT. The chain has TRBV28 and TRBJ1-5; no reliable D call. V shed 6 bases and J shed 6 bases, with 12 bases lying between them. Looked up from germline, CDR1 is MDHEN and CDR2 is SYDVKM. The CDR3 sequence is 13 residues long.

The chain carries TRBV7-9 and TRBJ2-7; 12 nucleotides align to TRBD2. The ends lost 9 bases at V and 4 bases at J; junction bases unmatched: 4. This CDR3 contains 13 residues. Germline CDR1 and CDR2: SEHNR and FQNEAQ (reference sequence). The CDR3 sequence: CASGLAGIYEQYF. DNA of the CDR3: TGTGCCAGTGGACTAGCGGGGATTTACGAGCAGTACTTC. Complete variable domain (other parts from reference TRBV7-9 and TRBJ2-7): DTGVSQNPRHKITKRGQNVTFRCDPISEHNRLYWYRQTLGQGPEFLTYFQNEAQLEKSRLLSDRFSAERPKGSFSTLEIQRTEQGDSAMYLCASGLAGIYEQYFGPGTRLTVT.

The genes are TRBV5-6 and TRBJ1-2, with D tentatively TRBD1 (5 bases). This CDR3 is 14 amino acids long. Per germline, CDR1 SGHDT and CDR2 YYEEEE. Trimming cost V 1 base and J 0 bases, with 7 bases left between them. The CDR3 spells CASSLLGANYGYTF. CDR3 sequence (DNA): TGTGCCAGCAGCTTGTTAGGGGCTAACTATGGCTACACCTTC.

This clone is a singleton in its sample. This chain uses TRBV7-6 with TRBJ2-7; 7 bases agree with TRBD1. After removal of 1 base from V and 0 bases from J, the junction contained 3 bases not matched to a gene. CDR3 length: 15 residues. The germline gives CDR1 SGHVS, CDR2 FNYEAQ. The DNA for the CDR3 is TGTGCCAGCAGCTTAGGAGGGGACAGCTCCTACGAGCAGTACTTC. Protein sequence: CASSLGGDSSYEQYF.

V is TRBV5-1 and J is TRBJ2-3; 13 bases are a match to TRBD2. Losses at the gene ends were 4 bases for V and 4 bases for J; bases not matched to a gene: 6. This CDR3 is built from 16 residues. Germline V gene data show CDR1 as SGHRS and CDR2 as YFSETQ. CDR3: CASSPGLAGWADTQYF. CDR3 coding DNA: TGCGCCAGCAGCCCGGGACTAGCGGGATGGGCAGATACGCAGTATTTT.

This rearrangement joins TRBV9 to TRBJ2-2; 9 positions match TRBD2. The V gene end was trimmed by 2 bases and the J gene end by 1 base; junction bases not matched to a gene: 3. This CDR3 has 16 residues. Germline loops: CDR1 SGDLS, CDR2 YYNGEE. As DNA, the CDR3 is TGTGCCAGCAGCGTGCGGGGGGGCGAGAACACCGGGGAGCTGTTTTTT. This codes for CASSVRGGENTGELFF.

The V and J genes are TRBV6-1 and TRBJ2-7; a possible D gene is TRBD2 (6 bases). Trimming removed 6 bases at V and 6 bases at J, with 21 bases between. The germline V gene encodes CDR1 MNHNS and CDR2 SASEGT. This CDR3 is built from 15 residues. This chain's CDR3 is CASRLSGPTPFEQYF. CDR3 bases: TGTGCCAGCAGACTTAGCGGCCCTACTCCCTTCGAGCAGTACTTC.

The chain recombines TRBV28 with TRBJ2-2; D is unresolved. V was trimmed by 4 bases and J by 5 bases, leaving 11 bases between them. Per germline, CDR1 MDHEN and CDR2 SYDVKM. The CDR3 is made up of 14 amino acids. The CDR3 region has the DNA TGTGCCAGCAGTTCCCGATCGGTTACCGGGGAGCTGTTTTTT. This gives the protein CASSSRSVTGELFF.

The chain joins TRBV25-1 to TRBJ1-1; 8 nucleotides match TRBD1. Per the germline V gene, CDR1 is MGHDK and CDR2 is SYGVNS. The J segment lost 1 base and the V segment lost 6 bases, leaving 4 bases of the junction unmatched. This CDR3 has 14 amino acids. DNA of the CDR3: TGTGCCAGCAGATCGACAGGGGCGAACACTGAAGCTTTCTTT. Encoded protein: CASRSTGANTEAFF.

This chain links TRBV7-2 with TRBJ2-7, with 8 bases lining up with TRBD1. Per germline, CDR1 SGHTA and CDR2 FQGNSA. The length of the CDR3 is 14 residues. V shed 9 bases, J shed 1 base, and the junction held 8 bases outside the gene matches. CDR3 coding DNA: TGTGCCAGTCTACCGGGACAGGCGTCCTACGAGCAGTACTTC. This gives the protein CASLPGQASYEQYF.

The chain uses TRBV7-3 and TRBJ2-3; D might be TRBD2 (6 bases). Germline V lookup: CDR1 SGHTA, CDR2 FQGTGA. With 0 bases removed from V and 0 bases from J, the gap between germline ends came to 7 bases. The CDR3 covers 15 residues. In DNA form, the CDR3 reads TGTGCCAGCAGCTTAACGGGGACTAGCACAGATACGCAGTATTTT. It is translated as CASSLTGTSTDTQYF.

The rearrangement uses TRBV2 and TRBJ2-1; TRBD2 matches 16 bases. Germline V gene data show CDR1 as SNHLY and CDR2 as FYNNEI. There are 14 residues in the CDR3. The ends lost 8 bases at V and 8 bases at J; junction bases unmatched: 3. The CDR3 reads CASEGLAGGHEQFF. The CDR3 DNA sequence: TGTGCCAGCGAGGGACTAGCGGGAGGGCATGAGCAGTTCTTC. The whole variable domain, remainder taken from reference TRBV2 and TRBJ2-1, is EPEVTQTPSHQVTQMGQEVILRCVPISNHLYFYWYRQILGQKVEFLVSFYNNEISEKSEIFDDQFSVERPDGSNFTLKIRSTKLEDSAMYFCASEGLAGGHEQFFGPGTRLTVL.

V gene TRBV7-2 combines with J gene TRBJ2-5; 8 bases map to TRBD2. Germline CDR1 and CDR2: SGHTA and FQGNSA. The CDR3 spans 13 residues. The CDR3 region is CATRWAGGETQYF. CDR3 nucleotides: TGTGCTACCAGATGGGCGGGAGGAGAGACCCAGTACTTC.

The CDR3, as DNA: TGTGCCAGCAGCGTTGGACTAGCCACAGGGTGGGGCTCCTACAATGAGCAGTTCTTC. It specifies CASSVGLATGWGSYNEQFF. V usage is TRBV7-2 and J usage is TRBJ2-1; 8 positions match TRBD2. V lost 5 bases, J lost 0 bases, and 15 bases stayed unmatched. CDR1 and CDR2 from the germline V gene are SGHTA and FQGNSA. This CDR3 is 19 amino acids long.

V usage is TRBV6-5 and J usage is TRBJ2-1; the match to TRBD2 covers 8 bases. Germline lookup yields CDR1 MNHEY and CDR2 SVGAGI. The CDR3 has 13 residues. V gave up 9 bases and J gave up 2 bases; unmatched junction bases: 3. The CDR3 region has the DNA TGTGCCAGTATGACTAGCGCCTACAATGAGCAGTTCTTC. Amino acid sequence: CASMTSAYNEQFF.

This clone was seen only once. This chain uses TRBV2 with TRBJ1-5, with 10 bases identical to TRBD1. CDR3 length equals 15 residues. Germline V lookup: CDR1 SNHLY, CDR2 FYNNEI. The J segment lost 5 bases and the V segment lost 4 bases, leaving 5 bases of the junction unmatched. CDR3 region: CASSGGGTGDQPQHF. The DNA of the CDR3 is TGTGCCAGCAGTGGGGGGGGGACAGGGGATCAGCCCCAGCATTTT.

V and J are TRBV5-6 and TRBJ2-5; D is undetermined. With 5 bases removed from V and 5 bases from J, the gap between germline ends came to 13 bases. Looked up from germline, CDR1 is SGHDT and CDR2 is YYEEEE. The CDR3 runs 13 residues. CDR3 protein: CASRSSQSETQYF. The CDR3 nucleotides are TGTGCCAGCAGATCTAGTCAAAGCGAGACCCAGTACTTC.

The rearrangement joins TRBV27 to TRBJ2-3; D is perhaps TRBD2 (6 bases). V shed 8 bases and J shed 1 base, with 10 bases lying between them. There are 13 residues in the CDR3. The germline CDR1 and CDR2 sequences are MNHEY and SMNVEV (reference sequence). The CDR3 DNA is TGTGCCAGCGGGGGGAAGGGCACAGATACGCAGTATTTT. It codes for CASGGKGTDTQYF.